The 18 T cell receptor beta chains listed next were all sequenced from one sample in a study of T-cell reconstitution after alpha-beta-depleted transplantation in children. The library targeted TCRbeta and was prepared with unique molecular identifiers. One entry per CDR3 protein results from TCRdb running MiXCR on the PCR reads. Here the sample spans more than 550,000 distinct CDR3 sequences, about 10% being singletons. Sequencing used PBMCs from the stem cell graft donor, obtained from the stem cell graft. Receptors were obtained from a human donor who donated a stem cell graft to a child with acute myeloid leukemia.

The chain recombines TRBV2 with TRBJ2-2; D gene uncertain. The CDR3 contains 15 residues. In germline, CDR1 is SNHLY, CDR2 FYNNEI. The V end was cut by 4 bases, the J end by 0 bases, with 9 bases between. The CDR3 sequence is CASSGVQANTGELFF. CDR3 DNA sequence: TGTGCCAGCAGTGGGGTCCAGGCGAACACCGGGGAGCTGTTTTTT.

This clonotype was detected a few times. This sequence joins TRBV20-1 and TRBJ2-1; D not certain. The CDR3 is 17 amino acids. The V and J ends lost 0 bases and 2 bases respectively, with 17 bases between them. CDR1 is DFQATT, CDR2 SNEGSKA, per germline (reference sequence). The CDR3 protein is CSARDLAPDKPYNEQFF. The CDR3 DNA is TGCAGTGCTAGAGATCTTGCCCCCGACAAGCCCTACAATGAGCAGTTCTTC.

This clonotype has ten or more counts. The V call is TRBV20-1, the J call TRBJ2-4; D ambiguous. From germline, CDR1 is DFQATT and CDR2 SNEGSKA (reference sequence). Trimming pared 0 bases from V and 8 bases from J, leaving 2 bases between. This CDR3 region has 10 residues. The CDR3 loop is CSARDHIQYF. CDR3 coding DNA: TGCAGTGCTAGAGACCACATTCAGTACTTC.

This clonotype was detected only a few times. The chain has TRBV20-1 and TRBJ1-1, with 7 nucleotides matching TRBD1. The length of the CDR3 is 14 residues. V lost 6 bases and J lost 1; bases outside the gene matches: 8. The germline V gene encodes CDR1 DFQATT and CDR2 SNEGSKA (reference sequence). The CDR3 protein is CSAIGSGGNTEAFF. DNA of the CDR3: TGCAGTGCCATAGGATCAGGGGGGAACACTGAAGCTTTCTTT.

The chain is built from TRBV4-3 and TRBJ2-1, with D unresolved. Deletions cut 0 bases from V and 2 bases from J, with 11 bases between. This CDR3 has 16 residues. Germline loops: CDR1 LGHNA, CDR2 YSLEER. CDR3 region: CASSQDLGRTYNEQFF. CDR3 coding DNA: TGCGCCAGCAGCCAAGATTTGGGTAGAACCTACAATGAGCAGTTCTTC.

This clonotype was seen ten or more times. The chain recombines TRBV7-2 with TRBJ2-7, with 9 bases fitting TRBD1. This CDR3 comprises 14 residues. The V segment lost 4 bases and the J segment 5 bases; nucleotides outside the gene matches: 6. Germline CDR1 SGHTA, CDR2 FQGNSA. The CDR3 protein is CASSYPGTGNEQYF. As DNA, the CDR3 is TGTGCCAGCAGCTACCCCGGGACAGGGAACGAGCAGTACTTC.

This clonotype was counted a few times. This chain links TRBV19 with TRBJ1-5, with TRBD1 identical over 8 bases. The CDR3 has 16 amino acids. The germline V gene has CDR1 LNHDA and CDR2 SQIVND (reference sequence). Trimming removed 2 bases from V and 2 bases from J; junction bases left unmatched: 5. The CDR3 sequence: CASSIRTGIGNQPQHF. Written as DNA, the CDR3 is TGTGCCAGTAGTATACGGACAGGGATAGGCAATCAGCCCCAGCATTTT.

The chain combines TRBV6-1 with TRBJ2-1, with TRBD1 matching over 9 bases. Germline trimming cut 5 bases from V and 7 bases from J; bases unmatched to any gene: 9. From germline, CDR1 is MNHNS and CDR2 SASEGT. This CDR3 is 15 amino acids long. The DNA of the CDR3 is TGTGCCAGCAGTCCCCCCGGGACAGGGTCAAATGAGCAGTTCTTC. It encodes CASSPPGTGSNEQFF.

In this sample, this clonotype turned up a few times. The chain has TRBV28 and TRBJ2-2, with TRBD2 matching 8 bases. The CDR3 contains 14 residues. V was pared by 9 bases and J by 6 bases, with 9 bases of the junction left unmatched. Germline CDR1 MDHEN, CDR2 SYDVKM. The CDR3 region is CARLRGGNSGELFF. The CDR3 nucleotides are TGTGCCAGACTTCGGGGGGGGAATTCCGGGGAGCTGTTTTTT. Together with reference TRBV28 and TRBJ2-2, the CDR3 gives the full variable domain: DVKVTQSSRYLVKRTGEKVFLECVQDMDHENMFWYRQDPGLGLRLIYFSYDVKMKEKGDIPEGYSVSREKKERFSLILESASTNQTSMYLCARLRGGNSGELFFGEGSRLTVL.

This clonotype showed up just a few times. The V call is TRBV7-2, the J call TRBJ2-2; 8 positions agree with TRBD1. The germline CDR1 and CDR2 sequences are SGHTA and FQGNSA. The CDR3 spans 15 residues. Trimming cost V 5 bases and J 3 bases; bases outside gene matches: 5. CDR3 sequence reads: CASSAMDRDTGELFF. Written as DNA, the CDR3 is TGTGCCAGCAGCGCCATGGACAGGGACACCGGGGAGCTGTTTTTT.

This clonotype has just a few counts. The chain carries TRBV7-2 and TRBJ2-5; 10 bases map to TRBD2. Germline trimming cut 5 bases from V and 2 bases from J; bases unmatched to any gene: 8. CDR1 SGHTA and CDR2 FQGNSA come from the germline V gene. This CDR3 comprises 16 residues. CDR3 region: CASSTFRTSGQETQYF. The CDR3 DNA sequence: TGTGCCAGCAGCACCTTCCGGACTAGCGGACAAGAGACCCAGTACTTC. Based on the CDR3 plus reference TRBV7-2 and TRBJ2-5, the full variable domain is GAGVSQSPSNKVTEKGKDVELRCDPISGHTALYWYRQSLGQGLEFLIYFQGNSAPDKSGLPSDRFSAERTGGSVSTLTIQRTQQEDSAVYLCASSTFRTSGQETQYFGPGTRLLVL.

This clonotype was picked up many times. The chain links TRBV10-3 to TRBJ1-1, with TRBD1 matching over 8 bases. The CDR3 consists of 11 residues. Germline assignment: CDR1 ENHRY and CDR2 SYGVKD. CDR3 region: CVSQGDTEAFF. The CDR3, as DNA: TGTGTTTCACAGGGGGACACTGAAGCTTTCTTT.

J is TRBJ1-2 and V is TRBV2, with no clear D. The CDR3 has 13 residues. V lost 8 bases and J lost 8, with 18 bases in between. Germline V lookup: CDR1 SNHLY, CDR2 FYNNEI. In DNA form, the CDR3 reads TGTGCCAGCCTGGCCGGGAGTGTGGTAGGCTACACCTTC. As protein: CASLAGSVVGYTF.

The sample holds many counts of this clonotype. V and J are TRBV7-9 and TRBJ2-7; perhaps D is TRBD1 or TRBD2 (5 bases each). The CDR3 loop spans 12 amino acids. The germline CDR1 and CDR2 sequences are SEHNR and FQNEAQ (reference sequence). V dropped 0 bases and J dropped 5 bases, with 5 bases sitting between them. The CDR3 spells CASSLAGDEQYF. In nucleotides, the CDR3 is TGTGCCAGCAGCTTAGCGGGGGACGAGCAGTACTTC.

This clonotype was picked up many times. The V and J genes are TRBV29-1 and TRBJ1-1; tentative D call: TRBD1 (5 bases). This CDR3 region has 13 residues. Trimming pared 6 bases from V and 0 bases from J, leaving 11 bases between. The germline V gene has CDR1 SQVTM and CDR2 ANQGSEA. The DNA of the CDR3 is TGCAGCGTATCAGGGAAGATGAACACTGAAGCTTTCTTT. Translated: CSVSGKMNTEAFF.

This clonotype has more than one count but fewer than ten. The chain employs TRBV4-2 and TRBJ2-1; 7 bases map to TRBD1. The germline V gene has CDR1 LGHNA and CDR2 YNFKEQ. The CDR3 totals 17 residues. V shed 0 bases, J shed 1 base, and the junction held 6 bases outside the gene matches. CDR3: CASSQEVGGKSYNEQFF. For the CDR3, the DNA is TGTGCCAGCAGCCAAGAAGTAGGGGGCAAGTCCTACAATGAGCAGTTCTTC.

This clonotype showed up many times. The V call is TRBV11-1, the J call TRBJ2-1, with 13 bases that match TRBD2. The CDR3 has 16 residues. V shed 3 bases and J 6 bases; nucleotides not matched to a gene: 5. Germline V lookup: CDR1 SGHAT, CDR2 FQDESV (reference sequence). CDR3 nucleotides: TGTGCCAGCAGCTTCCTTGGACTAGCGGGAGCCAATGAGCAGTTCTTC. Its translation is CASSFLGLAGANEQFF.

The gene calls are TRBV7-3 and TRBJ1-1, with D unclear. Deletions cut 3 bases from V and 5 bases from J, with 10 bases between. CDR3 length: 13 residues. Germline V CDR1 and CDR2: SGHTA, FQGTGA. In DNA, the CDR3 is TGTGCCAGCAGCTTTTCTCGAGAGACTGAAGCTTTCTTT. Translating gives CASSFSRETEAFF. Based on the CDR3 plus reference TRBV7-3 and TRBJ1-1, the full variable domain is GAGVSQTPSNKVTEKGKYVELRCDPISGHTALYWYRQSLGQGPEFLIYFQGTGAADDSGLPNDRFFAVRPEGSVSTLKIQRTERGDSAVYLCASSFSRETEAFFGQGTRLTVV.